This T cell receptor (beta chain) comes out of a study of post-analysis software for immune sequencing data. Study background: Multiple sclerosis in the patients followed relapsing-remitting, secondary progressive and progressive-relapsing courses. Overall study findings and caveats: For normalized Chao1 diversity, multiple sclerosis patients scored significantly lower than controls did. In patients, about five TRBV segments were more frequent than in controls, with TRBV5-6, TRBV5-1 and TRBV20-1 among them.

Remarks on this clonotype: The antigen remains unidentified.

Germline V CDR1 and CDR2: SEHNR, FQNEAQ (reference sequence). This CDR3 is 19 amino acids long. Trimming at V came to 5 bases and at J to 0 bases, leaving 11 bases not matched to a gene. Unique-molecular-identifier-tagged TCR beta cDNA libraries were used. TCRdb reprocessed the PCR reads with MiXCR, giving one entry per CDR3 protein. The sample consists of roughly 800,000 distinct CDR3 sequences, under 60% of them appearing once. The chain uses TRBV7-9 and TRBJ2-6, with 9 bases fitting TRBD1. The TCR was taken from a girl between 5 and 17 years old with multiple sclerosis. Input material: blood. As DNA, the CDR3 is TGTGCCAGCAGCCCCGGGACAGGGAATCGACCCTCTGGGGCCAACGTCCTGACTTTC. It encodes CASSPGTGNRPSGANVLTF.